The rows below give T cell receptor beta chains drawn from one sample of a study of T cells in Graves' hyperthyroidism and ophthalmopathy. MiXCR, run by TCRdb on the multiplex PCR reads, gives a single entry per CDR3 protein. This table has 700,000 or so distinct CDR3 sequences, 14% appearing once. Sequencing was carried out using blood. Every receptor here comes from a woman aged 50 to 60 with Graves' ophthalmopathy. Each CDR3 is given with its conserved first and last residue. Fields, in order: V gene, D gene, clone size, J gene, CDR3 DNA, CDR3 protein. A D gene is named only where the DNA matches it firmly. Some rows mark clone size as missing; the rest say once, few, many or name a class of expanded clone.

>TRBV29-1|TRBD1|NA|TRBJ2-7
TGCAGCGTCTTAACCCGGGACAGGGGGCTTACCTACGAGCAGTACTTC
CSVLTRDRGLTYEQYF
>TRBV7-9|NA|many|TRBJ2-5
TGTGCCAGCATGGGGGAGGAGACCCAGTACTTC
CASMGEETQYF
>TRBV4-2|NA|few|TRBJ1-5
TGTGCCAGCAGCCAAGGATTGACAGCAAAGGGTGGCAATCAGCCCCAGCATTTT
CASSQGLTAKGGNQPQHF
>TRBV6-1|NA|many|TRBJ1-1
TGTGCCAGCAGTGAAGGGGGGTGGGGCACTGAAGCTTTCTTT
CASSEGGWGTEAFF
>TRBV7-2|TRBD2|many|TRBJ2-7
TGTGCCAGCAGCTTGTGGGCGGGAGAAAACGAGCAGTACTTC
CASSLWAGENEQYF
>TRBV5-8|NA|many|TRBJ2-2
TGTGCCAGCAGCTTGGACGAAGACACCGGGGAGCTGTTTTTT
CASSLDEDTGELFF
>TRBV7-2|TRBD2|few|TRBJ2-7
TGTGCCAGCAATCCCGGACTAGCGGGAGGGCCCTACGAGCAGTACTTC
CASNPGLAGGPYEQYF
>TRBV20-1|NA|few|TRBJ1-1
TGCAGTGCTGTGGACGGGGCTCTTGAGACTGAAGCTTTCTTT
CSAVDGALETEAFF
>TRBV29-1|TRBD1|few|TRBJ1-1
TGCAGCGTACGAAACAGGGGAGACACTGAAGCTTTCTTT
CSVRNRGDTEAFF
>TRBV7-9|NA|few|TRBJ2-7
TGTGCCAGCAGCCCGGCAGGGTCGAGCTCCTACGAGCAGTACTTC
CASSPAGSSSYEQYF
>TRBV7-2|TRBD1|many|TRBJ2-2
TGTGCCAGCAGCTTAGACAGGACAGGGATTCCCGGGGAGCTGTTTTTT
CASSLDRTGIPGELFF
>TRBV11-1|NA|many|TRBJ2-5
TGTGCCAGCAGCTTAGGGGGATGGGAGACCCAGTACTTC
CASSLGGWETQYF
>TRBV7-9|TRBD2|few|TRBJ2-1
TGTGCCAGCAACCTTAGCGGGAAGCGTGGTGATGAGCAGTTCTTC
CASNLSGKRGDEQFF
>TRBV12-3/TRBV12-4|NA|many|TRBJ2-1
TGTGCCAGCAGCCGACATAGCTCCTACAATGAGCAGTTCTTC
CASSRHSSYNEQFF
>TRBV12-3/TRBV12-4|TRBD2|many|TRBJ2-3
TGTGCCAGCAGTTTCCCTCGGACTAGCGCACGCACAGATACGCAGTATTTT
CASSFPRTSARTDTQYF
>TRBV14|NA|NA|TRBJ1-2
TGTGCCAGCAGCCAAGGCCAGGGGAGAGGTAGCTACACCTTC
CASSQGQGRGSYTF